The next 6 T cell receptor beta chains were all read from a single sample in a study of T-cell memory formation after mild COVID-19. TCRdb independently ran MiXCR on the 5' RACE reads; one entry per CDR3 protein. Of approximately 570,000 distinct CDR3 sequences listed, around 17% are singletons. Sequenced input: PBMCs or a T cell subset sorted from them (not recorded which). These receptors were obtained from an adult woman who had mild COVID-19 (a few samples of this study predate the infection). Cell type and time point are not known.

As for this clonotype: At one end the junction does not follow the germline gene, possibly because of a read error. The chain recombines TRBV4-1 with TRBJ1-1; D gene uncertain. The CDR3 length is 15 residues. Germline V gene sequence: CDR1 MGHRA, CDR2 YSYEKL. The CDR3: CASSKSRDLNTEAFF. The CDR3 coding sequence is TGTGCCAGCAGCAAATCTAGGGATTTGAACACTGAAGCTTTCTTT.

The table lists this clonotype with a few counts. A much larger clone is a single base away; this may be a read error. The chain couples TRBV4-1 to TRBJ2-6; the D gene could be TRBD1 or TRBD2 (6 bases each). Germline assignment: CDR1 MGHRA and CDR2 YSYEKL. Trimming removed 0 bases at V and 4 bases at J, with 16 bases between. CDR3 size: 18 residues. This CDR3 reads CASSQEMTGAVGANVLTF. The CDR3 region has the DNA TGCGCCAGCAGCCAAGAGATGACGGGGGCGGTCGGGGCCAACGTCCTGACTTTC.

This chain links TRBV6-5 with TRBJ1-6, with a tentative D call TRBD1 (6 bases). Germline CDR1 is MNHEY and CDR2 is SVGAGI. V lost 2 bases and J lost 7, with 18 bases in between. The CDR3 runs 17 residues. The CDR3 loop is CASSYDYPRQGNSPLHF. CDR3 bases: TGTGCCAGCAGTTACGATTATCCGCGGCAGGGGAATTCACCCCTCCACTTT.

This clonotype was counted between two and nine times. The chain uses TRBV5-5 and TRBJ1-1, with D uncertain. Trimming removed 4 bases at V and 7 bases at J, with 14 bases between. CDR1 is SGHKS, CDR2 YYEKEE, per germline (reference sequence). The CDR3 runs to 13 residues. The chain's CDR3 is CASSPGAGGEAFF. CDR3 DNA: TGTGCCAGCAGCCCCGGAGCGGGTGGTGAAGCTTTCTTT.

Note on this clonotype: Its ends do not fully match the called genes, so a read error is possible. This sequence joins TRBV7-7 and TRBJ1-1; 8 bases fit TRBD1. CDR1 SSHAT and CDR2 FNYEAQ come from the germline V gene (reference sequence). This CDR3 has 13 amino acids. CDR3 amino acids: CASSSDRVTEAFF. DNA of the CDR3: TGTGCTAGCAGCTCGGACAGGGTTACTGAAGCTTTCTTT. Together with reference TRBV7-7 and TRBJ1-1, the CDR3 gives the full variable domain: GAGVSQSPRYKVTKRGQDVTLRCDPISSHATLYWYQQALGQGPEFLTYFNYEAQPDKSGLPSDRFSAERPEGSISTLTIQRTEQRDSAMYRCASSSDRVTEAFFGQGTRLTVV.

V gene TRBV6-5 combines with J gene TRBJ1-2; 7 positions agree with TRBD1. Germline lookup yields CDR1 MNHEY and CDR2 SVGAGI. V shed 6 bases and J 3 bases; nucleotides not matched to a gene: 4. The CDR3 is 13 amino acids. CDR3 in amino acids: CASRQGTYYGYTF. CDR3 sequence (DNA): TGTGCCAGCAGACAGGGGACGTACTATGGCTACACCTTC.